This TCR beta chain stems from a study of OX40 agonist ivuxolimab in advanced cancers. Study as a whole: An agonistic human IgG2 monoclonal antibody against OX40 (CD134) was given. Study-level results: It was not determined which antigens were specifically recognized by the peripheral T cells that had undergone clonal expansion.

Data came from immunoSEQ multiplex PCR; TCRdb stores just in-frame clones and leaves some out. The sample lists about 110,000 clones, around 93% occurring once. Baseline was the first blood sampling point, followed by cycle 4 day 1 and cycle 7 day 1. A note on this clone: The target antigen is unknown.

The sequence came from an adult with an advanced solid tumor such as melanoma, head and neck, liver or kidney cancer. Specimen: CD4+ or CD8+ T cells sorted from blood, collected in a trial of the OX40 agonist ivuxolimab.

In DNA, the CDR3 is TGTGCCAGCTCAGACAGGATGAACACTGAAGCTTTCTTT. Its protein is CASSDRMNTEAFF. The V call is TRBV18, the J call TRBJ1-1, with a weak D call TRBD1 (6 bases). The germline CDR1 and CDR2 sequences are KGHSH and LQKENI. The ends were cut back, 5 bases at V and 0 bases at J, with 7 bases in the middle. This CDR3 spans 13 amino acids.